Listed below are T cell receptor beta chains from one sample, sequenced in a study of OX40 agonist ivuxolimab in advanced cancers. Clones were read by immunoSEQ multiplex PCR, and TCRdb kept only the in-frame ones, dropping some. The data hold 65,000 to 85,000 clones, with roughly 90% observed a single time. The source material was CD4+ or CD8+ T cells sorted from blood, sampled in a trial of the OX40 agonist ivuxolimab. The origin of the receptors is an adult with an advanced solid tumor such as melanoma, head and neck, liver or kidney cancer. Both conserved end residues are part of each CDR3. A D gene is named only where the DNA matches it firmly. Clone size is not always given. Where it is, it says once, few, many or a class for expanded clones.

CDR3aa: CASSWEETQYF
CDR3nt: TGTGCCAGCAGTTGGGAAGAGACCCAGTACTTC
abundance: .
v_gene: TRBV27
j_gene: TRBJ2-5
d_gene: .

CDR3aa: CASSPGSLYGYTF
CDR3nt: TGTGCCAGCAGTCCGGGTAGCCTCTATGGCTACACCTTC
abundance: .
v_gene: TRBV27
j_gene: TRBJ1-2
d_gene: .

CDR3aa: CASSPLSRTGGSGNQPQHF
CDR3nt: TGTGCCAGCAGCCCATTATCTCGGACAGGGGGCTCCGGCAATCAGCCCCAGCATTTT
abundance: .
v_gene: TRBV7-9
j_gene: TRBJ1-5
d_gene: TRBD1

CDR3aa: CASSLVLLTGGSYEQYF
CDR3nt: TGTGCCAGCAGCTTAGTTCTTCTGACAGGTGGCTCATACGAGCAGTACTTC
abundance: .
v_gene: TRBV7-8
j_gene: TRBJ2-7
d_gene: .

CDR3aa: CASSLPGHTEAFF
CDR3nt: TGTGCCAGCAGCTTACCGGGACACACTGAAGCTTTCTTT
abundance: .
v_gene: TRBV7-9
j_gene: TRBJ1-1
d_gene: .

CDR3aa: CASSPSGSYEQYF
CDR3nt: TGTGCCAGCAGCCCCAGCGGAAGCTACGAGCAGTACTTC
abundance: .
v_gene: TRBV7-6
j_gene: TRBJ2-7
d_gene: .

CDR3aa: CASSIGRREVDEQYF
CDR3nt: TGTGCCAGTAGTATAGGAAGGAGGGAGGTCGACGAGCAGTACTTC
abundance: .
v_gene: TRBV19
j_gene: TRBJ2-7
d_gene: .

CDR3aa: CASRRNTGGPQETQYF
CDR3nt: TGTGCCAGCAGGCGGAACACAGGGGGCCCACAAGAGACCCAGTACTTC
abundance: .
v_gene: TRBV7-9
j_gene: TRBJ2-5
d_gene: TRBD1

CDR3aa: CAISEFPGLAGEDEQFF
CDR3nt: TGTGCCATCAGTGAGTTCCCGGGACTAGCGGGGGAGGATGAGCAGTTCTTC
abundance: .
v_gene: TRBV10-3
j_gene: TRBJ2-1
d_gene: TRBD2

CDR3aa: CASSPQGYTDTQYF
CDR3nt: TGTGCCAGCAGCCCCCAGGGGTACACAGATACGCAGTATTTT
abundance: .
v_gene: TRBV14
j_gene: TRBJ2-3
d_gene: .

CDR3aa: CASSLQGNRMDTQYF
CDR3nt: TGTGCCAGCAGCTTGCAGGGAAACCGAATGGATACGCAGTATTTT
abundance: .
v_gene: TRBV5-5
j_gene: TRBJ2-3
d_gene: .

CDR3aa: CASSHQGGANEKLFF
CDR3nt: TGCGCCAGCAGCCATCAGGGGGGAGCTAATGAAAAACTGTTTTTT
abundance: .
v_gene: TRBV4-1
j_gene: TRBJ1-4
d_gene: TRBD1

CDR3aa: CASSQVVGTEAFF
CDR3nt: TGTGCCAGCAGCCAAGTCGTGGGCACTGAAGCTTTCTTT
abundance: .
v_gene: TRBV14
j_gene: TRBJ1-1
d_gene: .

CDR3aa: CASSLQAGGPYNEQFF
CDR3nt: TGTGCCAGCAGCTTACAAGCGGGGGGGCCCTACAATGAGCAGTTCTTC
abundance: once
v_gene: TRBV7-6
j_gene: TRBJ2-1
d_gene: TRBD2

CDR3aa: CASSQFKNTGELFF
CDR3nt: TGCGCCAGCAGCCAATTTAAGAACACCGGGGAGCTGTTTTTT
abundance: .
v_gene: TRBV4-1
j_gene: TRBJ2-2
d_gene: .

CDR3aa: CASSQLDRAFYGYTF
CDR3nt: TGCGCCAGCAGCCAATTGGACAGGGCTTTCTATGGCTACACCTTC
abundance: .
v_gene: TRBV4-1
j_gene: TRBJ1-2
d_gene: TRBD1

CDR3aa: CASSQDIRLGDEQYF
CDR3nt: TGTGCCAGCAGCCAGGACATCCGCCTTGGGGACGAGCAGTACTTC
abundance: .
v_gene: TRBV7-6
j_gene: TRBJ2-7
d_gene: .

CDR3aa: CASSMGLSTEQFF
CDR3nt: TGTGCCAGTAGTATGGGGCTGTCTACCGAGCAGTTCTTC
abundance: .
v_gene: TRBV19
j_gene: TRBJ2-1
d_gene: .

CDR3aa: CASSPDGGNPYEQYF
CDR3nt: TGTGCCAGCAGCCCCGATGGGGGGAACCCCTACGAGCAGTACTTC
abundance: .
v_gene: TRBV9
j_gene: TRBJ2-7
d_gene: .

CDR3aa: CASSLQGSYSYNEQFF
CDR3nt: TGTGCCAGCAGTTTACAGGGGTCCTACTCCTACAATGAGCAGTTCTTC
abundance: .
v_gene: TRBV27
j_gene: TRBJ2-1
d_gene: .

CDR3aa: CASSQVDGTEAFF
CDR3nt: TGCGCCAGCAGCCAAGTCGACGGGACTGAAGCTTTCTTT
abundance: .
v_gene: TRBV4-1
j_gene: TRBJ1-1
d_gene: .

CDR3aa: CASMPNGGHNTGELFF
CDR3nt: TGTGCCAGCATGCCTAACGGGGGCCACAACACCGGGGAGCTGTTTTTT
abundance: .
v_gene: TRBV6-4
j_gene: TRBJ2-2
d_gene: .

CDR3aa: CASSLLDRNYGYTF
CDR3nt: TGTGCCAGCAGCTTATTAGACAGGAACTATGGCTACACCTTC
abundance: .
v_gene: TRBV7-7
j_gene: TRBJ1-2
d_gene: .

CDR3aa: CASSLGTSGDTDTQYF
CDR3nt: TGTGCCAGCAGCTTAGGGACTAGCGGGGACACAGATACGCAGTATTTT
abundance: .
v_gene: TRBV7-6
j_gene: TRBJ2-3
d_gene: TRBD2

CDR3aa: CASSLGGSTSGNTIYF
CDR3nt: TGTGCCAGCAGCTTGGGCGGCAGTACCTCTGGAAACACCATATATTTT
abundance: .
v_gene: TRBV5-4
j_gene: TRBJ1-3
d_gene: .

CDR3aa: CASSQGQGPNYEQYF
CDR3nt: TGCGCCAGCAGCCAAGGACAGGGGCCCAACTACGAGCAGTACTTC
abundance: .
v_gene: TRBV4-3
j_gene: TRBJ2-7
d_gene: TRBD1

CDR3aa: CASSEIGDRGLGVNEQFF
CDR3nt: TGTGCCAGCAGTGAAATTGGGGACAGGGGGCTGGGGGTAAATGAGCAGTTCTTC
abundance: .
v_gene: TRBV6-1
j_gene: TRBJ2-1
d_gene: TRBD1

CDR3aa: CASSGSHNEQFF
CDR3nt: TGTGCCAGCTCTGGGAGCCACAATGAGCAGTTCTTC
abundance: .
v_gene: TRBV9
j_gene: TRBJ2-1
d_gene: .

CDR3aa: CASSQAGEQYF
CDR3nt: TGCGCCAGCAGCCAGGCTGGCGAGCAGTACTTC
abundance: .
v_gene: TRBV4-1
j_gene: TRBJ2-7
d_gene: .

CDR3aa: CASSLISEAFF
CDR3nt: TGTGCCAGCAGCCTAATATCTGAAGCTTTCTTT
abundance: .
v_gene: TRBV7-8
j_gene: TRBJ1-1
d_gene: .

CDR3aa: CASSLDRKASTDTQYF
CDR3nt: TGTGCCAGCAGCTTAGACCGCAAGGCTAGCACAGATACGCAGTATTTT
abundance: once
v_gene: TRBV7-9
j_gene: TRBJ2-3
d_gene: .

CDR3aa: CATSSAVDRFNQPQHF
CDR3nt: TGTGCCACCAGCAGTGCGGTTGACAGGTTCAATCAGCCCCAGCATTTT
abundance: .
v_gene: TRBV15
j_gene: TRBJ1-5
d_gene: .

CDR3aa: CASSAGWTGLYEQYF
CDR3nt: TGTGCCAGCAGCGCAGGCTGGACAGGGTTGTACGAGCAGTACTTC
abundance: .
v_gene: TRBV11-2
j_gene: TRBJ2-7
d_gene: TRBD1

CDR3aa: CASSPRQGSYNEQFF
CDR3nt: TGTGCCAGCAGCCCGAGACAGGGTTCCTACAATGAGCAGTTCTTC
abundance: .
v_gene: TRBV7-8
j_gene: TRBJ2-1
d_gene: TRBD1

CDR3aa: CASSLRLAGGPSVSEQFF
CDR3nt: TGTGCCAGCAGCTTAAGGCTAGCGGGGGGCCCCAGCGTCAGTGAGCAGTTCTTC
abundance: once
v_gene: TRBV13
j_gene: TRBJ2-1
d_gene: TRBD2

CDR3aa: CASSLGNVLTYEQYF
CDR3nt: TGTGCCAGCAGCTTGGGGAACGTCCTCACCTACGAGCAGTACTTC
abundance: .
v_gene: TRBV5-6
j_gene: TRBJ2-7
d_gene: .

CDR3aa: CASSLLSAGDGNSPLHF
CDR3nt: TGTGCCAGCAGCCTGTTATCTGCGGGTGATGGGAATTCACCCCTCCACTTT
abundance: .
v_gene: TRBV5-6
j_gene: TRBJ1-6
d_gene: .

CDR3aa: CASSEGVVNTEAFF
CDR3nt: TGTGCCAGCAGCGAGGGGGTTGTGAACACTGAAGCTTTCTTT
abundance: .
v_gene: TRBV9
j_gene: TRBJ1-1
d_gene: .

CDR3aa: CASSSPPTQNYGYTF
CDR3nt: TGTGCCAGCAGCTCCCCACCGACTCAAAACTATGGCTACACCTTC
abundance: .
v_gene: TRBV13
j_gene: TRBJ1-2
d_gene: .

CDR3aa: CASSSTGGSYEQYF
CDR3nt: TGTGCCAGCAGCTCCACAGGGGGGTCCTACGAGCAGTACTTC
abundance: .
v_gene: TRBV11-3
j_gene: TRBJ2-7
d_gene: TRBD1

CDR3aa: CASRASGGAGETQYF
CDR3nt: TGTGCCAGTAGAGCAAGCGGGGGGGCCGGAGAGACCCAGTACTTC
abundance: .
v_gene: TRBV19
j_gene: TRBJ2-5
d_gene: TRBD2

CDR3aa: CASSDYKQFF
CDR3nt: TGTGCCAGCAGTGATTATAAGCAGTTCTTC
abundance: .
v_gene: TRBV2
j_gene: TRBJ2-1
d_gene: .

CDR3aa: CASSVGTFANYGYTF
CDR3nt: TGTGCCAGCAGCGTAGGGACCTTCGCTAACTATGGCTACACCTTC
abundance: .
v_gene: TRBV9
j_gene: TRBJ1-2
d_gene: .

CDR3aa: CASSSFGGHSYEQYF
CDR3nt: TGTGCCAGCAGCTCGTTCGGGGGGCACTCCTACGAGCAGTACTTC
abundance: once
v_gene: TRBV7-2
j_gene: TRBJ2-7
d_gene: .

CDR3aa: CASSFIPGEQFF
CDR3nt: TGTGCCAGCAGCTTTATCCCCGGAGAGCAGTTCTTC
abundance: .
v_gene: TRBV11-2
j_gene: TRBJ2-1
d_gene: .

CDR3aa: CASSPHSTDTQYF
CDR3nt: TGTGCCAGCTCACCTCACAGCACAGATACGCAGTATTTT
abundance: .
v_gene: TRBV18
j_gene: TRBJ2-3
d_gene: .